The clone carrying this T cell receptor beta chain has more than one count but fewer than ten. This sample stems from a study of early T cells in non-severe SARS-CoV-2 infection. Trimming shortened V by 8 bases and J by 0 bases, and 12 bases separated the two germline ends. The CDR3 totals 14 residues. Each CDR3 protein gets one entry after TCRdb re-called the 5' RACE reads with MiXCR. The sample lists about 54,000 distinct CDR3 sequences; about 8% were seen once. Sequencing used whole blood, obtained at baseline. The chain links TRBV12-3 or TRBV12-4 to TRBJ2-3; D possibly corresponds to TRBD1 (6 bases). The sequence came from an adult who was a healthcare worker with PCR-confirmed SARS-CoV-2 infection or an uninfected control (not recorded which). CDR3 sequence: CASQLGTSTDTQYF. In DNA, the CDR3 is TGTGCCAGCCAACTAGGGACAAGCACAGATACGCAGTATTTT.